The present entry profiles one T cell receptor (beta chain) with its context. This clone's antigen is unknown. Base qualities are not recorded, but no much larger clone differs from it by a single base. Reading from cysteine to phenylalanine, the CDR3 counts 15 amino acids. The read is trimmed to its CDR3 DNA, 45 bases read in frame from base 1. Taken from the germline V gene, the CDR1 and CDR2 loops are SGHRS and YFSETQ. Compared with germline, V lacks 4 bases and J lacks 4 bases; bases without a gene match: 10. The collaborating institutions used their own protocols to collect whole blood in K2EDTA tubes. Collaborator samples were shipped for TCRbeta analysis as frozen whole blood, isolated PBMCs, or DNA extracted from either sample type. TCRbeta CDR3 regions were amplified from genomic DNA by means of the immunoSEQ Assay, a bias-controlled multiplex PCR. The authors processed their data as follows. Nucleated cell counts per sample were estimated from amplification of reference gene primers within the assay. Sequence reads were collapsed and filtered to measure the absolute abundance of every unique TCRbeta CDR3 rearrangement. For each sample, productive Simpson clonality was calculated as the square root of Simpson's diversity index across productive rearrangements. TCRdb limited this immuneACCESS table to in-frame rearrangements with V and J called. A share of clones is missing; checked studies link under half to unresolved V genes, and the rest is unexplained. D and trimming come from the DNA, and the V and J calls and clone size come from that table. In all, the sample holds about 52,000 clones, and about nine tenths of those were seen once. The top ten clonotypes cover over 3% of the sample.

This specimen belongs to a study of blood T cell repertoires in COVID-19 (TCRdb year 2020). For context, the study as a whole: Samples covering the acute and convalescent phases of COVID-19 were provided by collaborators in the United States, Italy and Spain. The material from the prospective study consisted of cDNA or gDNA derived from T cells, B-cell-depleted T cells, or PBMCs. Deeply sampled blood TCRbeta repertoires from subjects exposed to, actively infected with, or recovered from COVID-19 were included in the dataset. A freely available public database, intended as a resource for researchers studying the immune response to SARS-CoV-2, is where the repertoires were released. The samples were drawn from the first 160 participants of the ongoing ImmuneRACE study and from more than 1,000 subjects provided by 6 global collaborators. Nearly every sample came with metadata listing a de-identified subject ID, COVID-19 status, age in years and sex. Where available, HLA class I and class II types were obtained from metadata supplied by the sample provider rather than from assay-based typing.

Results the study describes overall, beyond this receptor: How much clinical and demographic metadata was included differed by source and by participant, and the metadata was provided uncurated.

Sequenced material: peripheral blood. The chain was built from TRBV5-1 and TRBJ2-7; the central 8 bases match TRBD2. The sequence was obtained from a human donor in a cohort sampled during active COVID-19. The DNA reads TGCGCCAGCAGCCTTGGGCCTAGCGGGTCTTACGAGCAGTACTTC. Translated, this is CASSLGPSGSYEQYF.